This T cell receptor beta chain came from a study of blood T cell repertoires in COVID-19. Whole-study context: Material from acute and convalescent COVID-19 was sourced from the United States, Italy and Spain.

The repertoire was sequenced with immunoSEQ multiplex PCR; TCRdb's copy has only in-frame clones and lacks some. The sample records more than 90,000 clones, around 90% being singletons. CDR3 length: 13 amino acids. V lost 6 bases, J lost 2 bases, and 10 bases lay in between. Germline CDR1 reads ENHRY; CDR2 reads SYGVKD. The chain is built from TRBV10-3 and TRBJ2-5; no firm D call. The clonotype originates from a human donor in a cohort sampled during active COVID-19. The sequencing sample was made of peripheral blood. The CDR3 sequence is CAIRTVPQETQYF. The CDR3 coding sequence is TGTGCCATCAGAACAGTGCCTCAAGAGACCCAGTACTTC.